A single sample gave rise to the 9 T cell receptor beta chains below, sequenced in a study of glioma-infiltrating T cells. TCR alpha and beta CDR3 regions were amplified from RNA using iRepertoire nested multiplex PCR. MiXCR, applied by TCRdb to the multiplex PCR reads, yields one record per CDR3 protein. The profile shows fewer than 500,000 distinct CDR3 sequences, 41% of them singletons. The specimen sequenced was glioma tissue, nonneoplastic brain tissue, or PBMCs (not recorded which). Source of these receptors: a human donor with low-grade glioma or glioblastoma, undergoing nonglioma brain surgery, or in good health (not recorded which).

Details on this clonotype: This may be a read error: a much more frequent sequence differs by one nucleotide. This chain connects TRBV6-8 to TRBJ1-5; unclear D gene. Per the germline V gene, CDR1 is MNHGY and CDR2 is SAAAGT. There are 13 residues in the CDR3. This CDR3 reads CANSYSEAQPQHF. The CDR3 DNA sequence: TGTGCCAACAGTTACTCTGAGGCACAGCCCCAGCATTTT.

The chain is built from TRBV5-4 and TRBJ2-5, with 9 bases fitting TRBD1. Trimming cost V 6 bases and J 5 bases; bases outside gene matches: 8. The CDR3 runs 14 residues. Germline V lookup: CDR1 SGHNT, CDR2 YYREEE (reference sequence). The chain's CDR3 is CASNPGQGYETQYF. CDR3 nucleotides: TGTGCCAGCAACCCGGGACAGGGCTATGAGACCCAGTACTTC.

The genes are TRBV18 and TRBJ1-2; D remains ambiguous. The CDR3 loop spans 14 amino acids. The V gene's germline CDR1 is KGHSH and CDR2 LQKENI. Trimming stripped 3 bases from V and 4 bases from J, with 12 bases between. CDR3 sequence (DNA): TGTGCCAGCTCACCCAATTGGCAGATCTATGGCTACACCTTC. Residues: CASSPNWQIYGYTF.

The J gene is TRBJ2-7, the V gene TRBV7-2; 7 bases align to TRBD1. Germline V CDR1 and CDR2: SGHTA, FQGNSA. This CDR3 region has 15 residues. V lost 5 bases and J lost 4; bases outside the gene matches: 11. CDR3: CASSTGESPEYEQYF. DNA of the CDR3: TGTGCCAGCAGCACAGGGGAGTCCCCGGAATACGAGCAGTACTTC. The full variable domain, in which reference TRBV7-2 and TRBJ2-7 provide the parts outside the CDR3, is GAGVSQSPSNKVTEKGKDVELRCDPISGHTALYWYRQSLGQGLEFLIYFQGNSAPDKSGLPSDRFSAERTGGSVSTLTIQRTQQEDSAVYLCASSTGESPEYEQYFGPGTRLTVT.

This clonotype occurred a few times. The CDR3 nucleotides are TGTGCCAGCAGCTTCCTCCAGGGCTACGAGCAGTACTTC. Its translation is CASSFLQGYEQYF. The chain has TRBV5-4 and TRBJ2-7; possibly TRBD1 for D (5 bases). Trimming removed 2 bases from V and 3 bases from J, with 9 bases in between. The CDR3 spans 13 residues. Germline CDR1 and CDR2: SGHNT and YYREEE (reference sequence).

This chain joins TRBV5-1 and TRBJ2-7; 8 positions match TRBD1. The junction had 5 bases not matched to a gene; V was cut back by 2 bases and J by 4 bases. This CDR3 region has 14 residues. Germline V gene lookup returns CDR1 SGHRS and CDR2 YFSETQ. The CDR3 DNA reads TGCGCCAGCAGCTTACAGGGGGAAAGGTACGAGCAGTACTTC. Its protein is CASSLQGERYEQYF. Complete variable domain (other parts from reference TRBV5-1 and TRBJ2-7): KAGVTQTPRYLIKTRGQQVTLSCSPISGHRSVSWYQQTPGQGLQFLFEYFSETQRNKGNFPGRFSGRQFSNSRSEMNVSTLELGDSALYLCASSLQGERYEQYFGPGTRLTVT.

This clonotype has at least ten counts. The chain's CDR3 is CASSLSGDGFSYEQYF. The CDR3 DNA reads as TGTGCCAGCAGTTTAAGTGGGGACGGATTTTCCTACGAGCAGTACTTC. The rearrangement joins TRBV27 to TRBJ2-7, with D possibly called TRBD1 or TRBD2 (5 bases each). This CDR3 has 16 residues. Germline CDR1 and CDR2: MNHEY and SMNVEV (reference sequence). V was clipped by 2 bases and J by 1 base, with 15 bases between them.

This clonotype was counted ten times or more. V usage is TRBV20-1 and J usage is TRBJ1-2; unclear D gene. This CDR3 has 14 amino acids. V gave up 1 base and J gave up 7 bases, with 16 bases separating them. CDR1 is DFQATT and CDR2 is SNEGSKA in the germline V gene (reference sequence). The chain's CDR3 is CSARVSGSDPGYTF. As DNA, the CDR3 is TGCAGTGCTAGAGTATCGGGATCAGACCCTGGCTACACCTTC.

Concerning this clonotype itself: Given a much more abundant clone one base away, this may be a read error. The chain has TRBV6-6 and TRBJ1-5; perhaps TRBD1 as D (5 bases). The CDR3 covers 14 residues. V shed 4 bases and J shed 4 bases, with 11 bases lying between them. Germline CDR1 reads MNHNY; CDR2 reads SVGAGI (reference sequence). The CDR3 nucleotides are TGTGCCAGCAGTTTCGCCCAGGGAAATCAGCCCCAGCATTTT. It specifies CASSFAQGNQPQHF.